This entry is about one T cell receptor (beta chain). The antigen is undetermined. The CDR3 consists of 15 residues. The junction had 3 bases not matched to a gene; V was cut back by 4 bases and J by 4 bases. Germline lookup yields CDR1 SGHTS and CDR2 YDEGEE. Data came from immunoSEQ multiplex PCR; TCRdb stores just in-frame clones and leaves some out. The sample includes 89,000 or so clones, just over 85% of them seen just once. This entry belongs to a study of T cell responses to AZD1222 COVID-19 vaccine. Overall study findings and caveats: Donor demographics were predominantly white British with a female majority; clonal diversity may be underestimated. With dominance at 160-218 and 743-854, vaccine-associated CD4 TCRs spanned spike.

The gene calls are TRBV5-8 and TRBJ2-3, with TRBD2 matching 13 bases. Source: peripheral blood, taken 28 days after the second AZD1222 dose. The source is an adult who received the AZD1222 COVID-19 vaccine. This CDR3 is CASSELAGGPDTQYF. The CDR3 bases are TGTGCCAGCAGCGAACTAGCGGGAGGGCCAGATACGCAGTATTTT. Together with reference TRBV5-8 and TRBJ2-3, the CDR3 gives the full variable domain: EAGVTQSPTHLIKTRGQQATLRCSPISGHTSVYWYQQALGLGLQFLLWYDEGEERNRGNFPPRFSGRQFPNYSSELNVNALELEDSALYLCASSELAGGPDTQYFGPGTRLTVL.